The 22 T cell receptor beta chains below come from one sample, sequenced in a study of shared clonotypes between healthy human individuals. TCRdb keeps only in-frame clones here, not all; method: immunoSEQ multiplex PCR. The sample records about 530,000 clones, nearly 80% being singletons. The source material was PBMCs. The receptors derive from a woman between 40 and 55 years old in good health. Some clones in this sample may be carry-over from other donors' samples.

CDR3 sequence: CASSVTGGMLFF. In nucleotides, the CDR3 is TGTGCCAGCAGTGTAACAGGGGGCATGCTGTTTTTT. The rearrangement links TRBV2 to TRBJ2-2; 9 bases are a match to TRBD1. Losses at the gene ends were 4 bases for V and 13 bases for J; bases not matched to a gene: 4. CDR1 SNHLY and CDR2 FYNNEI come from the germline V gene. This CDR3 has 12 amino acids.

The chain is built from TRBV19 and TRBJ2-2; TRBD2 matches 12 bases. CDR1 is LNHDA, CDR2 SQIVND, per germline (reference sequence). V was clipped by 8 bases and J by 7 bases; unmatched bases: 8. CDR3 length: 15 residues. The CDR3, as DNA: TGTGCCAGTGGGCCACGGACTAGCGGGAACGGGGAGCTGTTTTTT. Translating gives CASGPRTSGNGELFF. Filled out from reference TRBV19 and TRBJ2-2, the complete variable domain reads DGGITQSPKYLFRKEGQNVTLSCEQNLNHDAMYWYRQDPGQGLRLIYYSQIVNDFQKGDIAEGYSVSREKKESFPLTVTSAQKNPTAFYLCASGPRTSGNGELFFGEGSRLTVL.

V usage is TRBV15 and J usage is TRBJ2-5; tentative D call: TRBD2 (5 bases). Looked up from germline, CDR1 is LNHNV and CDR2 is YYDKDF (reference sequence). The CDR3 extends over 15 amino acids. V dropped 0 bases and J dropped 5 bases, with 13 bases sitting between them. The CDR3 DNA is TGTGCCACCAGCAGAGATCGGAATAGCGTGGAGACCCAGTACTTC. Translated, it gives CATSRDRNSVETQYF.

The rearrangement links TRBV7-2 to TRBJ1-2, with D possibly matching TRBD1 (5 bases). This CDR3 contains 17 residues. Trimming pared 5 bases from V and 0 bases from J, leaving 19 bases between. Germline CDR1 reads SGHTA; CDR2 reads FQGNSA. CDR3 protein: CASSLRARTSANYGYTF. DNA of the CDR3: TGTGCCAGCAGCCTAAGAGCCAGGACATCTGCTAACTATGGCTACACCTTC.

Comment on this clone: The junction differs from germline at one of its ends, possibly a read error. The CDR3 loop reads CASSLDRQKVW. The CDR3 nucleotides read TGTGCCAGCAGTTTAGATCGACAGAAGGTCTGG. The chain links TRBV27 to TRBJ1-2; TRBD1 might be the D (5 bases). CDR1 is MNHEY, CDR2 SMNVEV, per germline (reference sequence). This CDR3 region has 11 residues.

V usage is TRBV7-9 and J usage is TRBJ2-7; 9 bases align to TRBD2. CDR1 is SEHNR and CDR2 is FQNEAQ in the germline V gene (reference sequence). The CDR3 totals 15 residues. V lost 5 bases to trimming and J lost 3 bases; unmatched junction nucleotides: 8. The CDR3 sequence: CASSLPLAGDYEQYF. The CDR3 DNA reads TGTGCCAGCAGCCTACCCTTAGCGGGAGACTACGAGCAGTACTTC.

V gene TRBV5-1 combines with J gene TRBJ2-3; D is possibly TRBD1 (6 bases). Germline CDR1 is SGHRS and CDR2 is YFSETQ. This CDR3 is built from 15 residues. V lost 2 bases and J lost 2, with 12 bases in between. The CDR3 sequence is CASSLRQVTTDTQYF. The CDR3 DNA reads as TGCGCCAGCAGCTTACGACAGGTGACCACAGATACGCAGTATTTT.

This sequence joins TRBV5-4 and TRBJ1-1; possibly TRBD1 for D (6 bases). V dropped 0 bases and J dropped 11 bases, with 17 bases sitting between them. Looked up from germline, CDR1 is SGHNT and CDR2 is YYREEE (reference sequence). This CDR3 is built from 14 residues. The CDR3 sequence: CASSLVGSWGAAFF. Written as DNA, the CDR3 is TGTGCCAGCAGCTTGGTCGGGTCTTGGGGGGCGGCTTTCTTT.

DNA for the CDR3: TGTGCCAGCAGCGTAGTAGGCAGTACGGGTGAGCAGTTCTTC. Translation: CASSVVGSTGEQFF. This chain links TRBV9 with TRBJ2-1; D remains ambiguous. The CDR3 is made up of 14 amino acids. Germline V gene data show CDR1 as SGDLS and CDR2 as YYNGEE. V shed 0 bases and J shed 9 bases, with 13 bases lying between them.

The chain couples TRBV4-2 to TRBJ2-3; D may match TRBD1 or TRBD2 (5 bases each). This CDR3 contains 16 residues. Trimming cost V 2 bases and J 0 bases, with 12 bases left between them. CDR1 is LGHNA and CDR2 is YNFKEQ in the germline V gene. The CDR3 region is CASSQRRGPSTDTQYF. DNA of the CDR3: TGTGCCAGCAGCCAACGTCGGGGCCCTAGCACAGATACGCAGTATTTT.

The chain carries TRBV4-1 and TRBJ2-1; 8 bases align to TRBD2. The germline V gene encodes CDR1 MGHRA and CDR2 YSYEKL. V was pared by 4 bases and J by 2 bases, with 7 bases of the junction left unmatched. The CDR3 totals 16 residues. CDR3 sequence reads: CASSPTTGLAYNEQFF. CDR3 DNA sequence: TGCGCCAGCAGCCCTACCACGGGACTAGCCTACAATGAGCAGTTCTTC.

The CDR3 region is CASSPDGNYGYTF. The CDR3 nucleotides read TGTGCCAGCAGCCCGGACGGGAACTATGGCTACACCTTC. The chain recombines TRBV5-4 with TRBJ1-2; D gene uncertain. The germline V gene encodes CDR1 SGHNT and CDR2 YYREEE (reference sequence). CDR3 length: 13 residues. V was pared by 4 bases and J by 2 bases, with 9 bases between.

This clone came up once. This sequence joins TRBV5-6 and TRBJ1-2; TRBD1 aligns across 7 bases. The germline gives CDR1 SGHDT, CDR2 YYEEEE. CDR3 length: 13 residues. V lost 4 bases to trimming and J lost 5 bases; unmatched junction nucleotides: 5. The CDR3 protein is CASSPTGRYGYTF. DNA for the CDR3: TGTGCCAGCAGCCCGACAGGGAGATATGGCTACACCTTC.

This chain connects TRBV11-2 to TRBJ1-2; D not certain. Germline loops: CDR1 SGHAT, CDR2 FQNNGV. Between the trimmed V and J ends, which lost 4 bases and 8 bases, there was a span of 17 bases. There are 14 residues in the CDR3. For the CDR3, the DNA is TGTGCCAGCAGCTCCCGGGCCTCCGATGGCGGCTACACCTTC. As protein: CASSSRASDGGYTF.

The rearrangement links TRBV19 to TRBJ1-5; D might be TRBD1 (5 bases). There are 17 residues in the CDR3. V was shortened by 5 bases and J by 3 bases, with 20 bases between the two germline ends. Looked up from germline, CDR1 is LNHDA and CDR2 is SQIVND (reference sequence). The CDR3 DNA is TGTGCCAGTAGTCCAGGCCCGGGCAGGGAGGCCAATCAGCCCCAGCATTTT. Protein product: CASSPGPGREANQPQHF.

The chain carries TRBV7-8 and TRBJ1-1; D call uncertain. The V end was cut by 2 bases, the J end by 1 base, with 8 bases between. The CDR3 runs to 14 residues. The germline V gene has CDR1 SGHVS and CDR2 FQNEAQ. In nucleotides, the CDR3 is TGTGCCAGCAGCTTACCGGCGGGGAACACTGAAGCTTTCTTT. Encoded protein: CASSLPAGNTEAFF.

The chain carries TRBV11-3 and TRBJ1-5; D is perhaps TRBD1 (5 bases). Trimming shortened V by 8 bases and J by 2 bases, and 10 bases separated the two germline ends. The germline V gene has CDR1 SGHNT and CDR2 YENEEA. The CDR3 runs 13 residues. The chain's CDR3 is CASGAGCNQPQHF. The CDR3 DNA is TGTGCCAGCGGGGCAGGCTGCAATCAGCCCCAGCATTTT.

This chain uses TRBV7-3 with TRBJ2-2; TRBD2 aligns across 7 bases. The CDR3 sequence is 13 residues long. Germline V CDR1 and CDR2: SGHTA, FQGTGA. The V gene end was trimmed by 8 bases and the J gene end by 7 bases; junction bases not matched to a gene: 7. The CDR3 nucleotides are TGTGCCAGCGGGGAGCGGGGCGGCGGGGAGCTGTTTTTT. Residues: CASGERGGGELFF.

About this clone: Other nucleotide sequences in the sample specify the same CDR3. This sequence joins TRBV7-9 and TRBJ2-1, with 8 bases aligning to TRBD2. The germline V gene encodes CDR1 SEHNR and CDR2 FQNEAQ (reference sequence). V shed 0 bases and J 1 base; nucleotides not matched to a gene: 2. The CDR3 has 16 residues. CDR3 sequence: CASSLALAGSYNEQFF. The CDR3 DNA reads TGTGCCAGCAGCTTAGCCCTAGCGGGTTCCTACAATGAGCAGTTCTTC.

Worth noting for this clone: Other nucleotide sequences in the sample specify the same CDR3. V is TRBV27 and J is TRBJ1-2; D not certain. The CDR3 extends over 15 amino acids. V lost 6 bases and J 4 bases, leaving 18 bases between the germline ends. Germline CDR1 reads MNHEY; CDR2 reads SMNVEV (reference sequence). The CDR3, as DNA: TGTGCCAGCAGCTCCGATTCTTTTTCTGGCTATGGCTACACCTTC. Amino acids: CASSSDSFSGYGYTF.

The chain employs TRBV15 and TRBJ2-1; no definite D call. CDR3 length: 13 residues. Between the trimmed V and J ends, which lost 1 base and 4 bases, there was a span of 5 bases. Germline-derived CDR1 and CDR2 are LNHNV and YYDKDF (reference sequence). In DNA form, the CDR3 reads TGTGCCACCAGCAGAGTGACGTACAATGAGCAGTTCTTC. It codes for CATSRVTYNEQFF.

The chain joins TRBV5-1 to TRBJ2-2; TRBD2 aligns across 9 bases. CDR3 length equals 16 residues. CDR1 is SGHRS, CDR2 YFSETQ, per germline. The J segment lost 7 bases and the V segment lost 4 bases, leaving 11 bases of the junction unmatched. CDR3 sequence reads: CASSAPTAGGNGELFF. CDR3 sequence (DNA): TGCGCCAGCAGCGCCCCCACAGCGGGAGGTAACGGGGAGCTGTTTTTT. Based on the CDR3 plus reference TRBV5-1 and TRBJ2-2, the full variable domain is KAGVTQTPRYLIKTRGQQVTLSCSPISGHRSVSWYQQTPGQGLQFLFEYFSETQRNKGNFPGRFSGRQFSNSRSEMNVSTLELGDSALYLCASSAPTAGGNGELFFGEGSRLTVL.